These T cell receptor beta chains were read from a single sample in a study of spatial heterogeneity in lung cancer. TCRdb passed the 5' RACE reads through MiXCR, listing each CDR3 protein once. The sample consists of roughly 100,000 distinct CDR3 sequences, roughly 10% of them appearing once. Specimen: PBMCs, collected at surgery. These receptors came from a male donor with early-stage non-small cell lung cancer. CDR3s include the opening cysteine and the closing phenylalanine or tryptophan. The D gene is left open where the match is weak. Only some rows state a clone size, as once, few, many or a class for expanded clones.

clone size	D gene	J gene	V gene	CDR3 protein
-	-	TRBJ1-1	TRBV9	CASSATGEYMNTEAFF
few	-	TRBJ1-5	TRBV3-1	CASSAKNQPQHF
few	-	TRBJ2-3	TRBV24-1	CATSDSRRDTQYF
many	-	TRBJ1-6	TRBV27	CASSSKGVRDSPLHF
few	-	TRBJ1-2	TRBV4-1	CASSQAQGNYGYTF
many	-	TRBJ1-2	TRBV23-1	CASSLRGPNYGYTF
few	TRBD2	TRBJ2-6	TRBV12-3/TRBV12-4	CASRDSGRMGANVLTF
few	-	TRBJ2-3	TRBV6-1	CASSGLQGADTQYF
-	TRBD2	TRBJ2-1	TRBV5-4	CASSLSGRARDEQFF
-	-	TRBJ2-2	TRBV5-1	CASSLAVIGELFF
many	TRBD1	TRBJ1-1	TRBV7-6	CASSQEVTGDTEAFF
-	-	TRBJ2-1	TRBV20-1	CSASPAQQFF
few	-	TRBJ2-3	TRBV7-2	CASSLTRGADTQYF
-	TRBD2	TRBJ2-2	TRBV19	CASTSLSGREYTGELFF
few	TRBD2	TRBJ2-1	TRBV10-3	CAISDDRLAGGHAFF
-	TRBD2	TRBJ2-3	TRBV19	CASRTLAGGRLDTQYF
-	-	TRBJ2-6	TRBV20-1	CSAGRRALAGANVLTF
many	-	TRBJ2-2	TRBV20-1	CSARPQAGPGELFF
-	-	TRBJ2-1	TRBV20-1	CSARDTTERYNEQFF
many	-	TRBJ2-1	TRBV28	CASRPGLEGEQFF
few	TRBD2	TRBJ2-7	TRBV6-2/TRBV6-3	CASSYSRQIGTTYEQYF
many	-	TRBJ2-7	TRBV3-1	CASSASSGPGKQYF
few	TRBD1	TRBJ2-7	TRBV19	CASRGQGRSYEQYF